Listed below are T cell receptor beta chains from one sample, sequenced in a study of blood T cell repertoires in COVID-19. Only in-frame clones appear in the TCRdb table, and some are missing; sequencing was by immunoSEQ multiplex PCR. The sample lists under 95,000 clones; approximately 85% were seen once. Sample: peripheral blood. The source of these receptors is a human donor in a cohort sampled during active COVID-19. CDR3s include the opening cysteine and the closing phenylalanine or tryptophan. The D gene is left open where the match is weak. Not all rows give a size; the values are once, few, many and, for expanded clones, a class.

DNA	CDR3	D	size	V	J
TGTGCCAGCAGTCCAGGGACAGGGGGAGAGACCCAGTACTTC	CASSPGTGGETQYF	TRBD1	once	TRBV6-4	TRBJ2-5
TGTGCCAGCACCCCTGGGAGGAGCTCCTACAATGAGCAGTTCTTC	CASTPGRSSYNEQFF	.	few	TRBV5-4	TRBJ2-1
TGTGCCAGCAGTAACAGGGACAATGAGCAGTTCTTC	CASSNRDNEQFF	.	.	TRBV6-5	TRBJ2-1
TGCGCCAGCAGCGCCGCCGGGGTAGGATACAATGAGCAGTTCTTC	CASSAAGVGYNEQFF	.	.	TRBV4-3	TRBJ2-1
TGTGCCAGCTGCGGGGAGGTTAATGAAAAACTGTTTTTT	CASCGEVNEKLFF	.	.	TRBV12-3/TRBV12-4	TRBJ1-4
TGCAGCGTTGAAGGCGGCAGGACAGGGGGCTCTGGGGCCAACGTCCTGACTTTC	CSVEGGRTGGSGANVLTF	TRBD1	.	TRBV29-1	TRBJ2-6
TGTGCCAGCACCCTAGATGGCTATGGCTACACCTTC	CASTLDGYGYTF	.	.	TRBV2	TRBJ1-2
TGTGCCAGCAGTTTACAGGGTAGGGCTGGAAACACCATATATTTT	CASSLQGRAGNTIYF	.	.	TRBV27	TRBJ1-3
TGTGCCAGCAGTTCAGGACAGGGCCATGAGCAGTTCTTC	CASSSGQGHEQFF	TRBD1	.	TRBV12-3/TRBV12-4	TRBJ2-1
TGTGCCACCAGCAGAGATCTTCGCGGGGAGCTGTTTTTT	CATSRDLRGELFF	.	.	TRBV15	TRBJ2-2
TGTGCCAGCACCCCGGGGAAAGAGACCCAGTACTTC	CASTPGKETQYF	.	.	TRBV7-9	TRBJ2-5
TGTGCCAGCAGCTTATTTTGGAGGGAGCCCGCTGGAAACACCATATATTTT	CASSLFWREPAGNTIYF	.	.	TRBV7-2	TRBJ1-3
TGTGCCAGTAGTATAGCCCTTCAAGAGACCCAGTACTTC	CASSIALQETQYF	.	.	TRBV19	TRBJ2-5
TGCGCCAGCAGCTTGGGGCCAGGGAATGAAAAACTGTTTTTT	CASSLGPGNEKLFF	.	.	TRBV5-1	TRBJ1-4